The clone carrying this TCR beta chain was seen a few times. This entry is derived from a study of shared clonotypes between healthy human individuals. Researchers ran the assay at a deep level. TCRdb's table, derived via immunoSEQ multiplex PCR, lists solely in-frame clones and lacks some. This repertoire shows hundreds of thousands of clones, about 74% found once; its top ten account for 9.5% to 15%. This sequence was found in a middle-aged woman in good health. Some clones in this sample may be carry-over from other donors' samples. The specimen sequenced was PBMCs.

CDR3 amino acids: CASSRARDGRNEKLFF. The CDR3 region has the DNA TGTGCCAGCAGCCGTGCCAGGGACGGGCGAAATGAAAAACTGTTTTTT. V and J are TRBV7-9 and TRBJ1-4, with a weak D call TRBD1 (5 bases). CDR1 is SEHNR and CDR2 is FQNEAQ in the germline V gene (reference sequence). V lost 5 bases to trimming and J lost 5 bases, with 18 bases between them. The CDR3 covers 16 residues. Looking up the rest from reference TRBV7-9 and TRBJ1-4 gives the full variable domain: DTGVSQNPRHKITKRGQNVTFRCDPISEHNRLYWYRQTLGQGPEFLTYFQNEAQLEKSRLLSDRFSAERPKGSFSTLEIQRTEQGDSAMYLCASSRARDGRNEKLFFGSGTQLSVL.